This T cell receptor beta chain was documented in a study of CD8 T cells in ankylosing spondylitis. Overall study findings and caveats: Reports say disease-linked clones showed up significantly more in matched ankylosing spondylitis synovial fluid. Certain motif variants had earlier been reported in reactive arthritis synovial fluid and blood.

MiXCR, run by TCRdb on the 5' RACE reads, gives a single entry per CDR3 protein. This table has around 180,000 distinct CDR3 sequences, about 20% appearing once. The table lists this clonotype with many counts. Antigen: not known. After removal of 8 bases from V and 4 bases from J, the junction contained 15 bases not matched to a gene. CDR3 size: 17 residues. Germline assignment: CDR1 SNHLY and CDR2 FYNNEI. The receptor comes from a male donor under 30 with ankylosing spondylitis or in good health (not recorded which). Sequencing was carried out using blood, either unsorted or a sorted T cell fraction (not recorded which). The chain couples TRBV2 to TRBJ2-3; 10 bases fit TRBD2. The CDR3 bases are TGTGCCAGCCGTGGTGGGAGACTAGCGGGCAAGGCAGATACGCAGTATTTT. Its protein is CASRGGRLAGKADTQYF.